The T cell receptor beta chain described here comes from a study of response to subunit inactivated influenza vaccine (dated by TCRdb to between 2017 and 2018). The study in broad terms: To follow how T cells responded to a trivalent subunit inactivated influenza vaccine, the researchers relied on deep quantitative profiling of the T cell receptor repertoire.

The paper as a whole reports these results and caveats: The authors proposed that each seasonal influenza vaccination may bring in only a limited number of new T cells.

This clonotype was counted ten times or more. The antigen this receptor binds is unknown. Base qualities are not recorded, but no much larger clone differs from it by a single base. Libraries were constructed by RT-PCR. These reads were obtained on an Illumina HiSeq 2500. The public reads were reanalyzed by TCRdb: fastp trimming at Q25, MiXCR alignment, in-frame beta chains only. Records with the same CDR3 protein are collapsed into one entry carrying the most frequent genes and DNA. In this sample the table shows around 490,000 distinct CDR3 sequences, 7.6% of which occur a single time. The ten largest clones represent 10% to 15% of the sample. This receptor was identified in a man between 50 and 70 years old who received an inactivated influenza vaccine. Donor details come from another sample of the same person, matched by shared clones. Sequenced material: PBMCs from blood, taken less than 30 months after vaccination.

The CDR3: CASSTGEFTKNIQYF. Read as DNA, the sequence is TGTGCCAGCAGTACTGGGGAGTTTACCAAAAACATTCAGTACTTC. The chain links TRBV2 with TRBJ2-4; the best D guess is TRBD2, with 5 bases matching. The germline ends are 13 bases apart after V is trimmed by 5 bases and J by 2 bases. Looking up the germline V gene yields CDR1 SNHLY and CDR2 FYNNEI. The cysteine opens and the phenylalanine closes a CDR3 of 15 amino acids. Only the CDR3 portion is preserved as DNA: 45 bases, with reading frame beginning at the first base.